The T cell receptor (beta chain) described here comes from a study of regulatory and conventional T cells in RAG deficiency (dated by TCRdb to the late 2010s). Broadly, across the study: Autoimmunity is frequently linked to hypomorphic RAG mutations in combined immunodeficiency or atypical SCID. The study used high-throughput TCR beta sequencing to compare repertoire diversity and composition of Treg, conventional CD4+ and CD8+ T cells between RAG-deficient patients and healthy controls.

Library prep was done by the immunoSEQ multiplex PCR assay. Genomic DNA from the sorted T-cell subsets was used to amplify and sequence rearranged TCR beta chain products. The original methods were these. Shannon entropy and Simpson indices were used to quantify the repertoire diversity of productive TCR beta rearrangements. Clonal expansion was assessed by the summed frequency of the 100 most abundant productive TCR beta clonotypes among total reads. A self-reactivity index based on amino acid usage at CDR3beta positions 6 and 7 was applied to the TRB repertoires. Two-way ANOVA was used for repertoire analyses, and Student t or Mann-Whitney tests were used for flow cytometric analyses. TCRdb holds this immuneACCESS table with in-frame rearrangements only. Some clones are missing; in checked studies, unresolved V genes explain under half, and the rest has no known cause. The V and J calls and clone size are taken from that table; D and trimming were inferred from the DNA. For this sample there are about 5,700 clones; approximately 90% appear just once. The ten biggest clones cover roughly 45% of the sample.

The CDR3 numbers 15 residues from cysteine through phenylalanine. Just the 45-base CDR3 DNA is kept, in frame starting at base 1. V loses 4 bases, J loses 8 bases, and the germline ends lie 20 bases apart. CDR1 and CDR2 (LGHNA, YSLEER) derive from the germline V gene. As regards this clone: The antigen this receptor binds is unknown. The input lacks base qualities; no much larger clone sits a single base away.

The study included eight patients with RAG deficiency: one had SCID, two had Omenn syndrome and five had combined immunodeficiency or atypical SCID. CD8+ T cells lacking CD4 were purified from blood before genomic DNA extraction. Overall study outcomes, separate from this receptor: Rather than being bona fide Treg cells, the sorted CD25-high CD127-low cells in Omenn syndrome patients may represent peripherally activated cells. In Omenn syndrome and CID/AS patients compared with controls, roughly 97-fold fewer unique TCR beta sequences were detected from Treg cells, versus 9.5 to 10-fold fewer for other subsets. Shorter CDR3 lengths were found in all patient T-cell subsets, and >75% Treg-Tconv repertoire overlap at nucleotide and amino acid level was observed in Omenn syndrome patients. Compared with control T-cell subpopulations, the RAG-deficient patients had markedly lower Shannon entropy and higher Simpson indices. Some T-cell subset analyses were not performed for some subjects.

The rearrangement joined TRBV4-3 to TRBJ1-2, with a tentative D gene TRBD1 over 5 matching bases. The sequencing sample was made of CD8+ T cells sorted from blood. This receptor was taken from a human donor with RAG deficiency presenting as severe combined immunodeficiency. The DNA is TGCGCCAGCAGCCCCATTCCCGGGACCGGGGTGGGCTACACCTTC. Translation gives CASSPIPGTGVGYTF.